One and the same sample provided the 30 T cell receptor beta chains below, sequenced in a study of T cell repertoires in cytomegalovirus infection. TCRdb re-derived calls from the reads in MiXCR, one entry per CDR3 protein. Found here are about 260,000 distinct CDR3 sequences, roughly an eighth of them singletons; the top ten hold 7% to 9.5%. The sample taken for sequencing was PBMCs. These receptors originate from a human donor in good health (CMV status not recorded). Some clones in this sample may be carry-over from other donors' samples.

This clonotype was seen at least ten times. This chain joins TRBV7-8 and TRBJ2-1; D is ambiguous. The ends were cut back, 1 base at V and 5 bases at J, with 12 bases in the middle. Germline lookup yields CDR1 SGHVS and CDR2 FQNEAQ. The CDR3 covers 15 residues. CDR3 sequence reads: CASSLESPSNNEQFF. The CDR3 DNA sequence: TGTGCCAGCAGCTTAGAATCTCCCAGTAACAATGAGCAGTTCTTC. Full variable domain (missing parts from reference TRBV7-8 and TRBJ2-1): GAGVSQSPRYKVAKRGQDVALRCDPISGHVSLFWYQQALGQGPEFLTYFQNEAQLDKSGLPSDRFFAERPEGSVSTLKIQRTQQEDSAVYLCASSLESPSNNEQFFGPGTRLTVL.

The genes are TRBV28 and TRBJ1-4; D is uncertain. The CDR3 is 14 amino acids. Germline CDR1 is MDHEN and CDR2 is SYDVKM. Trimming took 5 bases from V and 6 from J, leaving 13 bases between them. The CDR3 sequence is CASSALDLHEKLFF. The CDR3 region has the DNA TGTGCCAGCAGTGCCTTGGACCTCCATGAAAAACTGTTTTTT.

A few counts support this clonotype. V is TRBV14 and J is TRBJ1-3; D ambiguous. From germline, CDR1 is SGHDN and CDR2 FVKESK. CDR3 length equals 17 residues. V was clipped by 2 bases and J by 0 bases, with 14 bases between them. The CDR3 nucleotides are TGTGCCAGCAGCCAAATGGGCGGATTGGGCTCTGGAAACACCATATATTTT. Translating it yields CASSQMGGLGSGNTIYF.

This clonotype has only a few counts. V gene TRBV7-2 combines with J gene TRBJ1-1; D unclear. Germline-derived CDR1 and CDR2 are SGHTA and FQGNSA. The CDR3 loop spans 12 amino acids. The V gene lost 6 bases and the J gene lost 8 bases, with 13 bases spanning the gap. The CDR3 nucleotides are TGTGCCAGCAGTCGGATCGCGGTCGAAGCTTTCTTT. Its protein product is CASSRIAVEAFF.

This clonotype was found many times. This chain connects TRBV7-8 to TRBJ2-2; D ambiguous. The CDR3 totals 14 residues. V lost 5 bases and J lost 1, with 8 bases in between. Germline-derived CDR1 and CDR2 are SGHVS and FQNEAQ. The CDR3 loop is CASSHILNTGELFF. In DNA, the CDR3 is TGTGCCAGCAGCCACATACTGAACACCGGGGAGCTGTTTTTT. Combining the CDR3 with reference TRBV7-8 and TRBJ2-2 gives the whole variable domain GAGVSQSPRYKVAKRGQDVALRCDPISGHVSLFWYQQALGQGPEFLTYFQNEAQLDKSGLPSDRFFAERPEGSVSTLKIQRTQQEDSAVYLCASSHILNTGELFFGEGSRLTVL.

The chain joins TRBV2 to TRBJ1-1; 8 bases match TRBD1. V was clipped by 6 bases and J by 11 bases; unmatched bases: 8. From germline, CDR1 is SNHLY and CDR2 FYNNEI. CDR3 length equals 12 residues. The CDR3 spells CASRIQGARAFF. The CDR3 DNA reads as TGTGCCAGCAGGATTCAGGGGGCTAGGGCTTTCTTT.

This clonotype was observed many times. The gene calls are TRBV29-1 and TRBJ1-4; TRBD1 might be the D (6 bases). V lost 6 bases to trimming and J lost 2 bases, with 10 bases between them. The CDR3 is 13 amino acids. The germline gives CDR1 SQVTM, CDR2 ANQGSEA. The CDR3 region has the DNA TGCAGCGTCCGGACAGTCACTAATGAAAAACTGTTTTTT. As protein: CSVRTVTNEKLFF.

This clonotype was counted between two and nine times. The chain carries TRBV28 and TRBJ1-1; TRBD1 is a possible D gene (5 bases). Germline CDR1 and CDR2: MDHEN and SYDVKM. The CDR3 contains 18 residues. The V and J ends lost 6 bases and 3 bases respectively, with 26 bases between them. DNA of the CDR3: TGTGCCAGCAGGGGTCGTGCGGGGGACCGATCAAGGTACACTGAAGCTTTCTTT. Its translation is CASRGRAGDRSRYTEAFF.

This clonotype was recorded at least ten times. The gene calls are TRBV7-2 and TRBJ2-3, with a weak D call TRBD2 (8 bases). The germline gives CDR1 SGHTA, CDR2 FQGNSA. The CDR3 length is 20 residues. The V gene lost 6 bases and the J gene lost 0 bases, with 28 bases spanning the gap. The CDR3 sequence: CASRPQRGLAGTSSTDTQYF. CDR3 sequence (DNA): TGTGCCAGCAGACCCCAGAGGGGGCTAGCGGGTACCTCTAGCACAGATACGCAGTATTTT. The full variable domain, rest sourced from reference TRBV7-2 and TRBJ2-3, is GAGVSQSPSNKVTEKGKDVELRCDPISGHTALYWYRQSLGQGLEFLIYFQGNSAPDKSGLPSDRFSAERTGGSVSTLTIQRTQQEDSAVYLCASRPQRGLAGTSSTDTQYFGPGTRLTVL.

This clonotype was seen at least ten times. V gene TRBV14 combines with J gene TRBJ1-4; D might be TRBD1 (6 bases). V lost 1 base and J 5 bases, leaving 11 bases between the germline ends. This CDR3 comprises 15 residues. Germline CDR1 is SGHDN and CDR2 is FVKESK. The CDR3 region is CASSQVQGKNEKLFF. The CDR3 region has the DNA TGTGCCAGCAGCCAAGTTCAGGGGAAGAATGAAAAACTGTTTTTT.

This chain uses TRBV11-2 with TRBJ2-1; 7 nucleotides align to TRBD2. V lost 0 bases, J lost 2 bases, and 4 bases stayed unmatched. Germline CDR1 reads SGHAT; CDR2 reads FQNNGV. The CDR3 length is 16 residues. The CDR3 DNA sequence: TGTGCCAGCAGCTTAGAGGCGGGAGTAACCTACAATGAGCAGTTCTTC. Residues: CASSLEAGVTYNEQFF.

This clonotype has at least ten counts. The chain recombines TRBV7-2 with TRBJ1-1; D is unclear. Trimming pared 1 base from V and 3 bases from J, leaving 6 bases between. This CDR3 is 13 amino acids long. CDR1 is SGHTA, CDR2 FQGNSA, per germline. CDR3 loop: CASSLVEDTEAFF. The CDR3 nucleotides are TGTGCCAGCAGCTTAGTCGAGGACACTGAAGCTTTCTTT.

The J gene is TRBJ1-1, the V gene TRBV6-2 or TRBV6-3, with TRBD1 matching 7 bases. Trimming took 11 bases from V and 0 from J; bases not matched to a gene: 6. There are 13 residues in the CDR3. CDR1 is MNHEY and CDR2 is SVGEGT in the germline V gene. CDR3 protein: CAGKQGLNTEAFF. The CDR3 nucleotides are TGTGCCGGAAAACAGGGGTTGAACACTGAAGCTTTCTTT.

This clonotype was found a few times. A read error may account for a junction end that differs from germline. The chain carries TRBV19 and TRBJ2-7; D uncertain. The CDR3 is 13 amino acids. Germline V gene lookup returns CDR1 LNHDA and CDR2 SQIVND (reference sequence). The CDR3 loop is CASSILSSSEQYF. In DNA form, the CDR3 reads TGTGCCAGTAGTATACTAAGCTCCTCCGAGCAGTACTTC.

This clonotype turned up a few times. The J gene is TRBJ1-3, the V gene TRBV2; 7 bases fit TRBD1. This CDR3 is built from 16 residues. CDR1 SNHLY and CDR2 FYNNEI come from the germline V gene. V lost 6 bases to trimming and J lost 0 bases; unmatched junction nucleotides: 8. The CDR3 sequence: CASRAGTVSSGNTIYF. Here the CDR3 DNA reads TGTGCCAGCAGAGCCGGGACAGTGAGCTCTGGAAACACCATATATTTT.

There are a few counts of this clonotype. V gene TRBV7-9 combines with J gene TRBJ1-1, with D possibly matching TRBD1 (5 bases). The CDR3 is 15 amino acids. V lost 1 base and J lost 1, with 10 bases in between. CDR1 is SEHNR and CDR2 is FQNEAQ in the germline V gene (reference sequence). CDR3 in amino acids: CASSLGVRENTEAFF. Here the CDR3 DNA reads TGTGCCAGCAGCTTAGGTGTCAGGGAGAACACTGAAGCTTTCTTT.

The V gene is TRBV29-1, the J gene TRBJ1-2; the match to TRBD1 covers 8 bases. The CDR3 length is 14 residues. After removal of 8 bases from V and 5 bases from J, the junction contained 13 bases not matched to a gene. In germline, CDR1 is SQVTM, CDR2 ANQGSEA. CDR3 in DNA: TGCAGCATTCTTAGGACAGGGATGGGGTATGGCTACACCTTC. Translating it yields CSILRTGMGYGYTF.

This clonotype turned up a few times. This chain uses TRBV2 with TRBJ2-2, with 9 bases identical to TRBD2. The CDR3 length is 17 residues. J lost 6 bases, V lost 4 bases, and 12 bases had no gene match. Germline CDR1 and CDR2: SNHLY and FYNNEI. The CDR3 loop reads CASSGGSGSVFAGELFF. CDR3 coding DNA: TGTGCCAGCAGTGGTGGTAGCGGGAGTGTTTTCGCCGGGGAGCTGTTTTTT.

The table lists this clonotype with a few counts. The rearrangement links TRBV20-1 to TRBJ1-4; possibly TRBD1 for D (5 bases). Between the trimmed V and J ends, which lost 5 bases and 0 bases, there was a span of 10 bases. In germline, CDR1 is DFQATT, CDR2 SNEGSKA (reference sequence). CDR3 size: 14 residues. The CDR3: CSAGGGATNEKLFF. As DNA, the CDR3 is TGCAGTGCTGGGGGGGGAGCAACTAATGAAAAACTGTTTTTT.

This clonotype occurred many times. The J gene is TRBJ1-1, the V gene TRBV7-2; D unresolved. CDR1 SGHTA and CDR2 FQGNSA come from the germline V gene. V lost 7 bases to trimming and J lost 4 bases, with 10 bases between them. The CDR3 consists of 12 residues. The CDR3, as DNA: TGTGCCAGCACCCTTCGGGGCACTGAAGCTTTCTTT. Translated: CASTLRGTEAFF.

In its sample, this clonotype was seen a few times. The rearrangement uses TRBV14 and TRBJ2-2; TRBD2 aligns across 8 bases. From germline, CDR1 is SGHDN and CDR2 FVKESK. The trim removed 3 bases at V and 4 bases at J, leaving 7 bases unmatched. This CDR3 spans 16 amino acids. CDR3 in DNA: TGTGCCAGCAGCCAGACGAGCGGGAGCGGCACCGGGGAGCTGTTTTTT. Its protein is CASSQTSGSGTGELFF.

This clonotype appeared a few times. The chain joins TRBV7-3 to TRBJ2-1; either TRBD1 or TRBD2 may fit D (5 bases each). The CDR3 spans 16 residues. Germline lookup yields CDR1 SGHTA and CDR2 FQGTGA. Trimming cost V 2 bases and J 5 bases, with 16 bases left between them. The CDR3 coding sequence is TGTGCCAGCAGCTTATACGGGACCATGGGGAACAATGAGCAGTTCTTC. Translated: CASSLYGTMGNNEQFF.

This clonotype was picked up many times. The chain joins TRBV7-6 to TRBJ1-3; D unclear. Per the germline V gene, CDR1 is SGHVS and CDR2 is FNYEAQ. V lost 5 bases and J lost 0, with 8 bases in between. The CDR3 is 14 residues long. CDR3 in DNA: TGTGCCAGCAGCCGCTACAGCTCTGGAAACACCATATATTTT. Translation gives CASSRYSSGNTIYF.

This clonotype was observed a handful of times. The CDR3 DNA reads TGCAGTGCCCCAGCTACAACTAATGAAAAACTGTTTTTT. It encodes CSAPATTNEKLFF. The chain uses TRBV20-1 and TRBJ1-4; D is ambiguous. V was cut by 6 bases and J by 0 bases, with 8 bases left in between. The CDR3 has 13 amino acids. Germline V gene sequence: CDR1 DFQATT, CDR2 SNEGSKA (reference sequence).

This clonotype has a handful of counts. The gene calls are TRBV7-9 and TRBJ1-2; 9 positions match TRBD1. The V gene's germline CDR1 is SEHNR and CDR2 FQNEAQ (reference sequence). Trimming removed 5 bases from V and 4 bases from J; junction bases left unmatched: 11. CDR3 length: 16 amino acids. CDR3 sequence: CASSTGTGSSSYGYTF. CDR3 in DNA: TGTGCCAGCAGCACCGGGACAGGGAGCTCTAGCTATGGCTACACCTTC.

The table lists this clonotype with a few counts. This chain uses TRBV20-1 with TRBJ2-3, with D perhaps assigned TRBD1 or TRBD2 (5 bases each). Trimming took off 6 bases at V and 4 bases at J, with 17 bases between the two ends. Germline assignment: CDR1 DFQATT and CDR2 SNEGSKA (reference sequence). The CDR3 has 14 residues. The CDR3: CSAAPGTAADTQYF. CDR3 bases: TGCAGTGCCGCCCCCGGGACCGCAGCAGATACGCAGTATTTT.

This clonotype was detected many times. This rearrangement joins TRBV7-2 to TRBJ1-1; D uncertain. The germline V and J ends were trimmed by 4 bases and 4 bases, with 10 bases remaining between them. CDR1 is SGHTA, CDR2 FQGNSA, per germline. The CDR3 sequence is 13 residues long. The CDR3 DNA reads as TGTGCCAGCAGCTCGGGCAGAGGCACTGAAGCTTTCTTT. Amino acid sequence: CASSSGRGTEAFF.

With regard to this clonotype: Given a much more abundant clone one base away, this may be a read error. This chain links TRBV6-1 with TRBJ2-3; D is unresolved. CDR1 is MNHNS and CDR2 is SASEGT in the germline V gene. The CDR3 length is 11 residues. The V and J ends lost 6 bases and 5 bases respectively, with 6 bases between them. CDR3 sequence reads: CASSQRDTQYF. CDR3 DNA: TGTGCCAGCAGCCAGAGAGATACGCAGTATTTT.

This clonotype was picked up many times. The chain recombines TRBV7-8 with TRBJ2-1, with 9 bases identical to TRBD2. V dropped 2 bases and J dropped 12; count of bases not matched to a gene: 11. The CDR3 runs to 15 residues. The germline gives CDR1 SGHVS, CDR2 FQNEAQ. The CDR3 nucleotides read TGTGCCAGCAGCTTAAATAGCGGGAGCCCTGGGAGGCAGTTCTTC. Its protein is CASSLNSGSPGRQFF.

In its sample, this clonotype was seen many times. The chain couples TRBV7-9 to TRBJ2-7; 7 bases fit TRBD1. V lost 7 bases, J lost 2 bases, and 8 bases stayed unmatched. From germline, CDR1 is SEHNR and CDR2 FQNEAQ (reference sequence). The CDR3 loop spans 14 amino acids. The CDR3 sequence: CASTTTGATYEQYF. Written as DNA, the CDR3 is TGTGCCAGCACCACTACAGGGGCCACCTACGAGCAGTACTTC.